Following are 27 T cell receptor beta chains from one sample sequenced in a study of blood T cell repertoires in COVID-19. Here immunoSEQ multiplex PCR was the method, and the copy in TCRdb shows in-frame clones only, minus some. The sample lists some 100,000 clones, just under 95% occurring once. The sequenced sample consisted of peripheral blood. The receptors were gathered from a man aged 65 to 79 with acute or convalescent COVID-19.

The genes are TRBV19 and TRBJ1-1; 8 bases are shared with TRBD1. This CDR3 has 15 amino acids. Germline CDR1 and CDR2: LNHDA and SQIVND (reference sequence). Trimming removed 3 bases from V and 5 bases from J; junction bases left unmatched: 8. Here the CDR3 DNA reads TGTGCCAGTAGTATCCTACAGACAGGGGTGACTGAAGCTTTCTTT. Translating it yields CASSILQTGVTEAFF.

The chain employs TRBV6-5 and TRBJ1-1; 7 bases fit TRBD1. Germline V CDR1 and CDR2: MNHEY, SVGAGI. The V segment lost 4 bases and the J segment 1 base; nucleotides outside the gene matches: 3. This CDR3 contains 14 residues. The CDR3 DNA reads TGTGCCAGCAGTTGGGGACAGAGGAACACTGAAGCTTTCTTT. Amino acids: CASSWGQRNTEAFF.

This chain joins TRBV30 and TRBJ1-2; possible D gene TRBD1, 6 bases. Germline loops: CDR1 GTSNPN, CDR2 SVGIG (reference sequence). CDR3 size: 14 residues. The germline V and J ends were trimmed by 0 bases and 5 bases, with 13 bases remaining between them. Written as DNA, the CDR3 is TGTGCCTGGAGTGTAATGGGACACGAATATGGCTACACCTTC. It is translated as CAWSVMGHEYGYTF.

The chain combines TRBV12-5 with TRBJ2-5; TRBD1 matches 11 bases. From germline, CDR1 is LGHNT and CDR2 FRNRAP. V was pared by 3 bases and J by 2 bases, with 5 bases of the junction left unmatched. This CDR3 contains 16 residues. The CDR3 reads CASGFYGTGGQETQYF. The DNA for the CDR3 is TGTGCTAGTGGTTTCTACGGGACAGGGGGGCAAGAGACCCAGTACTTC.

The chain joins TRBV6-2 or TRBV6-3 to TRBJ2-5, with TRBD2 matching 12 bases. With V trimmed by 4 bases and J by 4 bases, 4 bases remained unmatched. Germline values: CDR1 MNHEY, CDR2 SVGEGT. This CDR3 contains 15 residues. Here the CDR3 reads CASSSSGGATETQYF. In DNA form, the CDR3 reads TGTGCCAGCAGTTCTAGCGGGGGGGCCACAGAGACCCAGTACTTC.

The chain has TRBV19 and TRBJ1-4; TRBD1 aligns across 9 bases. The CDR3 consists of 18 residues. Germline V CDR1 and CDR2: LNHDA, SQIVND (reference sequence). Trimming removed 2 bases from V and 7 bases from J; junction bases left unmatched: 14. Here the CDR3 DNA reads TGTGCCAGTAGTATATCGGGACAGGGTCGGGGGTCGATTGAAAAACTGTTTTTT. This gives the protein CASSISGQGRGSIEKLFF.

The rearrangement uses TRBV18 and TRBJ1-4; perhaps TRBD1 as D (5 bases). Trimming pared 5 bases from V and 11 bases from J, leaving 18 bases between. The CDR3 covers 14 residues. Germline V gene data show CDR1 as KGHSH and CDR2 as LQKENI. The CDR3: CASSASIGAGKLFF. For the CDR3, the DNA is TGTGCCAGCTCAGCCTCTATTGGGGCGGGGAAACTGTTTTTT.

This chain links TRBV2 with TRBJ2-7, with TRBD2 identical over 11 bases. V trimming: 4 bases; J trimming: 9 bases; junction bases outside the gene matches: 14. CDR1 SNHLY and CDR2 FYNNEI come from the germline V gene. The CDR3 sequence is 16 residues long. DNA of the CDR3: TGTGCCAGCAGTGGACTCCCCCTCACTAGCGGGAGTGTGCAGTACTTC. Translation: CASSGLPLTSGSVQYF. The full variable domain, completed using reference TRBV2 and TRBJ2-7, is EPEVTQTPSHQVTQMGQEVILRCVPISNHLYFYWYRQILGQKVEFLVSFYNNEISEKSEIFDDQFSVERPDGSNFTLKIRSTKLEDSAMYFCASSGLPLTSGSVQYFGPGTRLTVT.

The V call is TRBV3-1 (or the pseudogene TRBV3-2), the J call TRBJ2-1, with 8 bases lining up with TRBD2. The CDR3 extends over 16 amino acids. Germline V CDR1 and CDR2: LGHDT, YNNKEL (reference sequence). Germline trimming cut 1 base from V and 9 bases from J; bases unmatched to any gene: 11. DNA for the CDR3: TGTGCCAGCAGCCAAGTCGGGGGGGCCATTCTCCGTGAGCAGTTCTTC. Encoded protein: CASSQVGGAILREQFF.

The gene calls are TRBV11-3 and TRBJ2-1; 7 positions match TRBD2. The CDR3 sequence is 15 residues long. The germline V gene encodes CDR1 SGHNT and CDR2 YENEEA. V lost 5 bases and J lost 9; bases outside the gene matches: 13. CDR3 nucleotides: TGTGCCAGCAGCATGGGGGGAGCGGGGTGGGGTGAGCAGTTCTTC. Protein sequence: CASSMGGAGWGEQFF.

V is TRBV28 and J is TRBJ1-2, with a weak D call TRBD1 (5 bases). The germline gives CDR1 MDHEN, CDR2 SYDVKM. The CDR3 has 12 residues. Trimming took off 5 bases at V and 4 bases at J, with 8 bases between the two ends. The CDR3: CASSDSSYGYTF. CDR3 sequence (DNA): TGTGCCAGCAGTGACAGCTCCTATGGCTACACCTTC.

This clone was detected once. The V and J genes are TRBV12-3 or TRBV12-4 and TRBJ2-7; D gene ambiguous. The V and J ends lost 3 bases and 5 bases respectively, with 8 bases between them. The CDR3 has 12 amino acids. DNA for the CDR3: TGTGCCAGCAGTTTTAACGGAGACGAGCAGTACTTC. It specifies CASSFNGDEQYF.

The rearrangement links TRBV6-4 to TRBJ2-3; no firm D call. This CDR3 has 12 residues. Trimming shortened V by 2 bases and J by 7 bases, and 7 bases separated the two germline ends. In germline, CDR1 is MRHNA, CDR2 SNTAGT. CDR3 region: CASSDDTYTQYF. The DNA for the CDR3 is TGTGCCAGCAGTGACGACACCTATACGCAGTATTTT.

This sequence joins TRBV7-8 and TRBJ2-3, with D possibly being TRBD2 (6 bases). In germline, CDR1 is SGHVS, CDR2 FQNEAQ. V lost 3 bases to trimming and J lost 0 bases, with 16 bases between them. This CDR3 region has 17 residues. The CDR3 DNA reads TGTGCCAGCAGCTTTGTCGGGACTTCATTTAGCACAGATACGCAGTATTTT. Protein: CASSFVGTSFSTDTQYF. The whole variable domain, remainder taken from reference TRBV7-8 and TRBJ2-3, is GAGVSQSPRYKVAKRGQDVALRCDPISGHVSLFWYQQALGQGPEFLTYFQNEAQLDKSGLPSDRFFAERPEGSVSTLKIQRTQQEDSAVYLCASSFVGTSFSTDTQYFGPGTRLTVL.

The chain couples TRBV5-1 to TRBJ2-1, with 10 bases lining up with TRBD2. V was pared by 4 bases and J by 9 bases, with 13 bases of the junction left unmatched. Germline V CDR1 and CDR2: SGHRS, YFSETQ. This CDR3 comprises 16 residues. The CDR3 region is CASSGPAGGEPSEQFF. CDR3 nucleotide sequence: TGCGCCAGCAGCGGACCAGCGGGGGGGGAACCTAGTGAGCAGTTCTTC.

This chain joins TRBV28 and TRBJ2-7; 10 bases line up with TRBD2. The CDR3 extends over 15 amino acids. Germline lookup yields CDR1 MDHEN and CDR2 SYDVKM. J lost 6 bases, V lost 3 bases, and 8 bases had no gene match. CDR3 sequence (DNA): TGTGCCAGCAGTTTGGAAGCGGGAGGGCCCCGCGAGCAGTACTTC. Translation gives CASSLEAGGPREQYF.

The chain joins TRBV27 to TRBJ1-1; 10 bases agree with TRBD1. With 3 bases clipped from V and 3 bases from J, the junction kept 4 bases outside the gene matches. CDR1 MNHEY and CDR2 SMNVEV come from the germline V gene (reference sequence). CDR3 length: 15 amino acids. The CDR3 protein is CASSFSGTGDTEAFF. CDR3 nucleotides: TGTGCCAGCAGTTTCTCCGGGACAGGGGACACTGAAGCTTTCTTT.

The chain uses TRBV27 and TRBJ2-1; D is ambiguous. Germline V lookup: CDR1 MNHEY, CDR2 SMNVEV (reference sequence). The CDR3 extends over 15 amino acids. V dropped 4 bases and J dropped 1 base, with 11 bases sitting between them. The CDR3 DNA follows: TGTGCCAGCAGTTCAATTGAGAGGTCCTACAATGAGCAGTTCTTC. This sequence encodes CASSSIERSYNEQFF.

The V gene is TRBV28, the J gene TRBJ1-1; D call uncertain. There are 12 residues in the CDR3. The V end was cut by 3 bases, the J end by 5 bases, with 7 bases between. The V gene's germline CDR1 is MDHEN and CDR2 SYDVKM. In DNA, the CDR3 is TGTGCCAGCAGTTTGGGGAGAACTGAAGCTTTCTTT. It codes for CASSLGRTEAFF.

The chain has TRBV11-3 and TRBJ2-1; 8 nucleotides agree with TRBD2. The CDR3 contains 15 residues. CDR1 is SGHNT, CDR2 YENEEA, per germline. With 2 bases clipped from V and 3 bases from J, the junction kept 3 bases outside the gene matches. CDR3 region: CASSLTSGLYNEQFF. CDR3 DNA: TGTGCCAGCAGCTTAACTAGCGGCCTCTACAATGAGCAGTTCTTC.

V gene TRBV10-3 combines with J gene TRBJ1-2; D not certain. Trimming stripped 8 bases from V and 8 bases from J, with 12 bases between. Germline V gene sequence: CDR1 ENHRY, CDR2 SYGVKD. The CDR3 extends over 11 amino acids. The CDR3 DNA sequence: TGTGCCATCGGAGACTTGGCGGGCTACACCTTC. This translates into CAIGDLAGYTF.

CDR3 protein: CASSFIGRPYNEQFF. DNA for the CDR3: TGTGCCAGCAGTTTCATCGGGAGACCCTACAATGAGCAGTTCTTC. The V and J genes are TRBV28 and TRBJ2-1, with D possibly TRBD2 on 6 matching bases. CDR3 length: 15 residues. Germline lookup yields CDR1 MDHEN and CDR2 SYDVKM. V was trimmed by 3 bases and J by 2 bases, leaving 11 bases between them.

The chain links TRBV6-1 to TRBJ2-7; D may be TRBD1 (6 bases). Trimming cost V 2 bases and J 3 bases, with 11 bases left between them. CDR3 length: 14 residues. The germline CDR1 and CDR2 sequences are MNHNS and SASEGT. CDR3 sequence reads: CASSEQGSVYEQYF. The CDR3 nucleotides are TGTGCCAGCAGTGAACAGGGGTCCGTCTACGAGCAGTACTTC.

Only one count was recorded for this clone. The chain joins TRBV7-9 to TRBJ1-2; no reliable D call. Germline values: CDR1 SEHNR, CDR2 FQNEAQ (reference sequence). The CDR3 is made up of 12 amino acids. V shed 5 bases and J shed 5 bases, with 9 bases lying between them. The DNA of the CDR3 is TGTGCCAGCAGCCCGGGGATTTATGGCTACACCTTC. Amino acids: CASSPGIYGYTF. The entire variable domain, with the rest obtained from reference TRBV7-9 and TRBJ1-2, is as follows: DTGVSQNPRHKITKRGQNVTFRCDPISEHNRLYWYRQTLGQGPEFLTYFQNEAQLEKSRLLSDRFSAERPKGSFSTLEIQRTEQGDSAMYLCASSPGIYGYTFGSGTRLTVV.

The CDR3 loop reads CASSSPTEAFF. The CDR3 region has the DNA TGCGCCAGCAGCTCCCCTACTGAAGCTTTCTTT. J is TRBJ1-1 and V is TRBV5-1, with unresolved D. CDR1 is SGHRS and CDR2 is YFSETQ in the germline V gene. This CDR3 comprises 11 residues. V lost 3 bases and J 5 bases, leaving 5 bases between the germline ends.

This chain links TRBV6-5 with TRBJ2-1; 8 bases line up with TRBD2. V lost 7 bases, J lost 3 bases, and 8 bases stayed unmatched. The germline gives CDR1 MNHEY, CDR2 SVGAGI. The length of the CDR3 is 15 residues. The CDR3 spells CASTHSGTGYNEQFF. The CDR3 DNA sequence: TGTGCCAGCACCCATAGCGGGACCGGCTACAATGAGCAGTTCTTC.

The chain is built from TRBV10-3 and TRBJ2-3; the D gene is possibly TRBD2 (7 bases). V was pared by 3 bases and J by 0 bases, with 10 bases between. CDR3 length: 15 amino acids. Germline-derived CDR1 and CDR2 are ENHRY and SYGVKD. The chain's CDR3 is CAISDGGPSTDTQYF. CDR3 sequence (DNA): TGTGCCATCAGTGACGGGGGGCCTAGCACAGATACGCAGTATTTT.